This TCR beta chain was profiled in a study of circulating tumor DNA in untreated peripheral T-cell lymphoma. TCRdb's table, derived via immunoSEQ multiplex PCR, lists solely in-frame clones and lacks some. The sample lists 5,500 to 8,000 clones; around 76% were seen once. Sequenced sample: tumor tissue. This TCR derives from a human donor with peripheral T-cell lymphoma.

DNA of the CDR3: TGTGCCAGTAGTATGACCCAGCGGGGGACGGGTACGCAGTATTTT. It codes for CASSMTQRGTGTQYF. The rearrangement links TRBV19 to TRBJ2-3; the match to TRBD2 covers 8 bases. J gave up 8 bases and V 3 bases, and 10 bases lay outside the gene matches. Germline V gene data show CDR1 as LNHDA and CDR2 as SQIVND (reference sequence). CDR3 length equals 15 residues.